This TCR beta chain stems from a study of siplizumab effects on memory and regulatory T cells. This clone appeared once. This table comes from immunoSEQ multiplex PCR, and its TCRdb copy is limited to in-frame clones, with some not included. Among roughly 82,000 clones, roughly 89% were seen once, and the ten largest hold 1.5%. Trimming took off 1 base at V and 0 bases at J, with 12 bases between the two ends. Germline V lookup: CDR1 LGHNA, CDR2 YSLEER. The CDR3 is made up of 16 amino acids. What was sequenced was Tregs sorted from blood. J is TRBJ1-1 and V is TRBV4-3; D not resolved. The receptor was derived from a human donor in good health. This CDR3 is CASSQGSALMNTEAFF. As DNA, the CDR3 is TGCGCCAGCAGCCAAGGATCCGCACTCATGAACACTGAAGCTTTCTTT.